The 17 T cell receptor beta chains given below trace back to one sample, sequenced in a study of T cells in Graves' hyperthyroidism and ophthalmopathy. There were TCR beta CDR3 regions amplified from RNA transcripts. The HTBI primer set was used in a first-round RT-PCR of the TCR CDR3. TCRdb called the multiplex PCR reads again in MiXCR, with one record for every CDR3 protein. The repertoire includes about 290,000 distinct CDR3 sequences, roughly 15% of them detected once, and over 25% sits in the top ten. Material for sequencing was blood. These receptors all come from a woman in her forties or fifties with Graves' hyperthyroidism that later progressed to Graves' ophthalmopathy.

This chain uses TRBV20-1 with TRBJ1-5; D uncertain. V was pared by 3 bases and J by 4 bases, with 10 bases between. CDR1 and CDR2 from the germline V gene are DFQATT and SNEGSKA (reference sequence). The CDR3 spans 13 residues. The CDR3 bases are TGCAGTGCTAGGGGTGTCGATAATCAGCCCCAGCATTTT. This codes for CSARGVDNQPQHF.

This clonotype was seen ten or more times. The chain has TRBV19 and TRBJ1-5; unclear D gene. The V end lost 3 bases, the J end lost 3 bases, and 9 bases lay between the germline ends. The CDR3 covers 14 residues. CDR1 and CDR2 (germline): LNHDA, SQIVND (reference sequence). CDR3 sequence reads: CASSILWDNQPQHF. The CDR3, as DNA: TGTGCCAGTAGTATCCTATGGGACAATCAGCCCCAGCATTTT.

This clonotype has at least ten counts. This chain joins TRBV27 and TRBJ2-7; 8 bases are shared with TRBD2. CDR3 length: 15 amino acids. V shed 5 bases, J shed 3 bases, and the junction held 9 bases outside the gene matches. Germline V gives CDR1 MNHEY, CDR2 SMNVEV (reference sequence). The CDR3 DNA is TGTGCCAGCAGTCCCTCACCTAGCGGGTACTACGAGCAGTACTTC. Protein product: CASSPSPSGYYEQYF.

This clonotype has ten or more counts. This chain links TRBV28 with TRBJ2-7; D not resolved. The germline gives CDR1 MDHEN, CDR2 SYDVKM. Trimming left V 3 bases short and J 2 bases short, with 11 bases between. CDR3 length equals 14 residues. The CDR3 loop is CASSFGSLPYEQYF. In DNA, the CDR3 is TGTGCCAGCAGTTTCGGTAGTCTCCCCTACGAGCAGTACTTC.

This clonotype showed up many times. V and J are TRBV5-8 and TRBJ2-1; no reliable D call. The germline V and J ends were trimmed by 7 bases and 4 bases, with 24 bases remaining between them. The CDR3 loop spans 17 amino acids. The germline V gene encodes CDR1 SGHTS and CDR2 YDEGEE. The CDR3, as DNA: TGTGCCAGCTCACCCCGGACCGCTGGGGAAGGGTACAATGAGCAGTTCTTC. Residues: CASSPRTAGEGYNEQFF.

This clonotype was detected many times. The CDR3 loop reads CASSFGYEQYF. CDR3 DNA: TGTGCCAGCAGTTTCGGGTACGAGCAGTACTTC. This sequence joins TRBV28 and TRBJ2-7; D is uncertain. Germline V gives CDR1 MDHEN, CDR2 SYDVKM. This CDR3 contains 11 residues. Between the trimmed V and J ends, which lost 3 bases and 4 bases, there was a span of 4 bases.

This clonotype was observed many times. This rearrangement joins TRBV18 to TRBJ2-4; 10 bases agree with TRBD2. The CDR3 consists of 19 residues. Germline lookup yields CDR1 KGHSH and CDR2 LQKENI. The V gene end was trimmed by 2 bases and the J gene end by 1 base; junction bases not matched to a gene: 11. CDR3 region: CASSPSASGSSGAKNIQYF. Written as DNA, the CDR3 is TGTGCCAGCTCACCATCGGCTAGCGGGAGTTCTGGGGCCAAAAACATTCAGTACTTC.

The CDR3 loop reads CASSLRDRVNQPQHF. The CDR3, as DNA: TGTGCCAGCAGTCTCCGGGACAGGGTAAATCAGCCCCAGCATTTT. The V and J genes are TRBV27 and TRBJ1-5; 9 positions agree with TRBD1. Looked up from germline, CDR1 is MNHEY and CDR2 is SMNVEV (reference sequence). V lost 5 bases and J lost 4; bases outside the gene matches: 6. This CDR3 region has 15 residues.

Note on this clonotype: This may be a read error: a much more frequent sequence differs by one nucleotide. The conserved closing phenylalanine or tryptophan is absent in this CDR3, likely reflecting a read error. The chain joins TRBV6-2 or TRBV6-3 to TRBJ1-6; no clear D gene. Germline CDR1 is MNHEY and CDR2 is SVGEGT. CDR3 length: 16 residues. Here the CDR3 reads CASSYYQTDTDSPLHS. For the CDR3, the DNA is TGTGCCAGCAGCTACTATCAGACGGATACGGATTCACCCCTCCACTCT.

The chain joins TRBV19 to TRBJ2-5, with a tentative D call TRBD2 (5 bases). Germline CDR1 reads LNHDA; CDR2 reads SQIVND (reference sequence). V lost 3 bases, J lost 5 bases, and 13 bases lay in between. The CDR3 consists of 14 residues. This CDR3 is CASSMPGRRETQYF. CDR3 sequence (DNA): TGTGCCAGTAGTATGCCCGGACGGAGGGAGACCCAGTACTTC.

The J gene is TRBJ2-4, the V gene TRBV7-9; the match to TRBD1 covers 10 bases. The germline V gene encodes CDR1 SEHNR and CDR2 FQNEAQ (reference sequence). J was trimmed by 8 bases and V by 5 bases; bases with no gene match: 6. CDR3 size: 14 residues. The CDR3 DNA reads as TGTGCCAGCAGCACCGGACAGGGGGGAGACATTCAGTACTTC. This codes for CASSTGQGGDIQYF.

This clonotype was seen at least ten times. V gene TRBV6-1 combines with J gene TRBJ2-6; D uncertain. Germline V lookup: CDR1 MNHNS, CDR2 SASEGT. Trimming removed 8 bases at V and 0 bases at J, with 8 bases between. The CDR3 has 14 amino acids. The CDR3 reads CASRRVSGANVLTF. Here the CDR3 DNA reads TGTGCCAGCCGAAGAGTCTCTGGGGCCAACGTCCTGACTTTC.

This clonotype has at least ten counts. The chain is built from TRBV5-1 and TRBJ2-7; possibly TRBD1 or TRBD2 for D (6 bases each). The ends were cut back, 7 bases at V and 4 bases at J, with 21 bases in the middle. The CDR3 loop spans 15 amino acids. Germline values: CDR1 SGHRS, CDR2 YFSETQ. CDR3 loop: CASGYSGRGSYEQYF. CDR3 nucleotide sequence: TGCGCCAGCGGTTATAGCGGCAGGGGTTCTTACGAGCAGTACTTC. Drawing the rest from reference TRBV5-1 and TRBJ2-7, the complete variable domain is KAGVTQTPRYLIKTRGQQVTLSCSPISGHRSVSWYQQTPGQGLQFLFEYFSETQRNKGNFPGRFSGRQFSNSRSEMNVSTLELGDSALYLCASGYSGRGSYEQYFGPGTRLTVT.

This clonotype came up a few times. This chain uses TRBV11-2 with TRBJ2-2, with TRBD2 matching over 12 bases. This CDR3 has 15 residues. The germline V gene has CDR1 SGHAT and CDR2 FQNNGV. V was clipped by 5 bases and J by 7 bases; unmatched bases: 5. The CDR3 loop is CASSLAGGHGGELFF. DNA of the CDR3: TGTGCCAGCAGCCTAGCGGGAGGGCATGGCGGGGAGCTGTTTTTT.

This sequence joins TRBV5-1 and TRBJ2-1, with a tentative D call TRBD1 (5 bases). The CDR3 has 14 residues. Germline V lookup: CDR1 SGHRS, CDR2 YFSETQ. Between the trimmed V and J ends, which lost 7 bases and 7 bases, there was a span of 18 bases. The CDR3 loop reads CASGRARAKNEQFF. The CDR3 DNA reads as TGCGCCAGCGGCAGGGCCAGGGCAAAGAATGAGCAGTTCTTC. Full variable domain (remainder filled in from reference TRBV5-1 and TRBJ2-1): KAGVTQTPRYLIKTRGQQVTLSCSPISGHRSVSWYQQTPGQGLQFLFEYFSETQRNKGNFPGRFSGRQFSNSRSEMNVSTLELGDSALYLCASGRARAKNEQFFGPGTRLTVL.

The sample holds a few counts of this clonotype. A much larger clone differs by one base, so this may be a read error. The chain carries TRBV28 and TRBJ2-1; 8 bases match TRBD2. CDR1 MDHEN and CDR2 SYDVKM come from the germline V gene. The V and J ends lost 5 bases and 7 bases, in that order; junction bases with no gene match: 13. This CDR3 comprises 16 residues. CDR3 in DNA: TGTGCCAGCAGTCCAGCGGGAGCAAGTTTCTGGAATGAGCAGTTCTTC. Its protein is CASSPAGASFWNEQFF. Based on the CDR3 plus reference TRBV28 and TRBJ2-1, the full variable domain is DVKVTQSSRYLVKRTGEKVFLECVQDMDHENMFWYRQDPGLGLRLIYFSYDVKMKEKGDIPEGYSVSREKKERFSLILESASTNQTSMYLCASSPAGASFWNEQFFGPGTRLTVL.

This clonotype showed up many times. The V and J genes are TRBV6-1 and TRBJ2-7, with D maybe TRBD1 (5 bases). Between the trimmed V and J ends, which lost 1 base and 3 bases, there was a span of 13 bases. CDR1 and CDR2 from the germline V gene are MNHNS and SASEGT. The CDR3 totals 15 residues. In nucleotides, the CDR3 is TGTGCCAGCAGTGAAGTGGCAGGGAAGGGCTACGAGCAGTACTTC. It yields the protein CASSEVAGKGYEQYF.